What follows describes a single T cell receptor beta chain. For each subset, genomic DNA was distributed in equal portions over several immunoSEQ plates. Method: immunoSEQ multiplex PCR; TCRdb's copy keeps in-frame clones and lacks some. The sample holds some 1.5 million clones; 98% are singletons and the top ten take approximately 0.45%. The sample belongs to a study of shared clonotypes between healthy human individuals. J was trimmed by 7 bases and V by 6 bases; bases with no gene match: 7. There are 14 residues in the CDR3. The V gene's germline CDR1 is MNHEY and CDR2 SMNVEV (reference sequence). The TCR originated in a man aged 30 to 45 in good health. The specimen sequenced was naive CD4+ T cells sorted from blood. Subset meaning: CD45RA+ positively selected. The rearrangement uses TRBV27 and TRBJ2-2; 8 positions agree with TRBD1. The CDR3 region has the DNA TGTGCCAGCAGGACGGGACAGGCTATCGGGGAGCTGTTTTTT. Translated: CASRTGQAIGELFF.